The next 17 T cell receptor beta chains were all read from a single sample in a study. MiXCR, applied by TCRdb to the reads, yields one record per CDR3 protein. The table shows about 1,700 distinct CDR3 sequences, with 25% to 30% occurring only once. The material sequenced was CD8+ T cells (not recorded whether cultured). All receptors derive from a female donor.

In regard to this clonotype: This may arise from a read error, as a much more abundant clone is one base away. V is TRBV7-6 and J is TRBJ2-1; TRBD1 or TRBD2 may be the D gene (5 bases each). Trimming cost V 3 bases and J 3 bases, with 15 bases left between them. The CDR3 loop spans 16 amino acids. Germline-derived CDR1 and CDR2 are SGHVS and FNYEAQ. The CDR3 bases are TGTGCCAGCAGCTTCCTGAGGGACGACCTCTACAATGAGCAGTTCTTC. Its translation: CASSFLRDDLYNEQFF. The whole variable domain, remainder taken from reference TRBV7-6 and TRBJ2-1, is GAGVSQSPRYKVTKRGQDVALRCDPISGHVSLYWYRQALGQGPEFLTYFNYEAQQDKSGLPNDRFSAERPEGSISTLTIQRTEQRDSAMYRCASSFLRDDLYNEQFFGPGTRLTVL.

By share of the sample, this clonotype is medium-sized. J is TRBJ2-2 and V is TRBV10-3; D call uncertain. Trimming took 2 bases from V and 0 from J, leaving 4 bases between them. The germline CDR1 and CDR2 sequences are ENHRY and SYGVKD. The CDR3 loop spans 14 amino acids. The CDR3 sequence is CAISEGTNTGELFF. The CDR3 DNA is TGTGCCATCAGTGAGGGGACGAACACCGGGGAGCTGTTTTTT.

A remark on this clonotype: Relative to the germline gene, one junction end is altered; a read error may explain this. The rearrangement links TRBV11-2 to TRBJ1-1; D is unresolved. CDR3 size: 17 residues. Germline assignment: CDR1 SGHAT and CDR2 FQNNGV. The CDR3 reads CTSSFGLQRESDTEAFF. The CDR3 nucleotides are TGTACCAGCAGCTTTGGGTTACAGAGAGAGTCTGACACTGAAGCTTTCTTT.

This clonotype is large (0.1 to 1%) by share. The chain couples TRBV20-1 to TRBJ2-1; D is possibly TRBD2 (6 bases). CDR1 and CDR2 (germline): DFQATT, SNEGSKA (reference sequence). The CDR3 extends over 14 amino acids. V lost 3 bases, J lost 1 base, and 10 bases lay in between. The CDR3 sequence: CSASGGTSYNEQFF. CDR3 DNA sequence: TGCAGTGCTAGCGGCGGGACTTCCTACAATGAGCAGTTCTTC.

V is TRBV5-6 and J is TRBJ2-1; 8 bases are a match to TRBD2. This CDR3 spans 15 amino acids. V trimming: 2 bases; J trimming: 6 bases; junction bases outside the gene matches: 7. Germline CDR1 SGHDT, CDR2 YYEEEE. CDR3 region: CASSLKRELGNEQFF. CDR3 in DNA: TGTGCCAGCAGCTTAAAGCGGGAGCTGGGCAATGAGCAGTTCTTC.

This clonotype is categorized as medium-sized. This chain joins TRBV5-1 and TRBJ2-7, with 8 bases aligning to TRBD1. This CDR3 comprises 14 residues. CDR1 is SGHRS, CDR2 YFSETQ, per germline. V was clipped by 0 bases and J by 5 bases; unmatched bases: 4. The DNA for the CDR3 is TGCGCCAGCAGCTTGGGACAGGGGTCCAACGAGCAGTACTTC. Its protein product is CASSLGQGSNEQYF.

This clonotype was seen only a few times. Being one base from a much bigger clone, this may be a read error. The J gene is TRBJ1-2, the V gene TRBV20-1; 9 bases agree with TRBD1. The CDR3 is 14 residues long. The germline V gene encodes CDR1 DFQATT and CDR2 SNEGSKA (reference sequence). J was trimmed by 6 bases and V by 3 bases; bases with no gene match: 8. CDR3 sequence (DNA): TGCAGTGCTAGCGGGACAGGGTCTAGCCATGGCTACACCTTC. Its protein product is CSASGTGSSHGYTF.

This clonotype is classed as medium-sized. The V and J genes are TRBV19 and TRBJ2-3; the D is unclear. The CDR3 runs 15 residues. The V gene lost 10 bases and the J gene lost 2 bases, with 19 bases spanning the gap. Germline CDR1 is LNHDA and CDR2 is SQIVND (reference sequence). The CDR3 DNA is TGTGCCACCTCAACATATGACAACCCCACAGATACGCAGTATTTT. Translated, it gives CATSTYDNPTDTQYF. Variable domain in full (rest from reference TRBV19 and TRBJ2-3): DGGITQSPKYLFRKEGQNVTLSCEQNLNHDAMYWYRQDPGQGLRLIYYSQIVNDFQKGDIAEGYSVSREKKESFPLTVTSAQKNPTAFYLCATSTYDNPTDTQYFGPGTRLTVL.

By sample share, this clonotype is medium-sized (0.01 to 0.1%). The gene calls are TRBV20-1 and TRBJ2-7; the D gene is possibly TRBD2 (9 bases). CDR1 is DFQATT and CDR2 is SNEGSKA in the germline V gene (reference sequence). The CDR3 has 18 amino acids. The V and J ends lost 1 base and 2 bases respectively, with 24 bases between them. The CDR3 region has the DNA TGCAGTGCTAGAGCGACAGGGGACCTAGCGGGATTCACCTACGAGCAGTACTTC. This sequence encodes CSARATGDLAGFTYEQYF.

By sample fraction, this clonotype is medium-sized. The J gene is TRBJ2-7, the V gene TRBV27; no firm D call. With 2 bases removed from V and 1 base from J, the gap between germline ends came to 6 bases. Per germline, CDR1 MNHEY and CDR2 SMNVEV (reference sequence). This CDR3 region has 13 residues. Here the CDR3 reads CASSLGISYEQYF. In DNA form, the CDR3 reads TGTGCCAGCAGTTTAGGGATTTCCTACGAGCAGTACTTC.

By proportion, this clonotype is large (0.1 to 1%). The chain joins TRBV29-1 to TRBJ2-1, with D possibly TRBD2 on 6 matching bases. The V gene lost 0 bases and the J gene lost 9 bases, with 15 bases spanning the gap. CDR1 is SQVTM and CDR2 is ANQGSEA in the germline V gene. There are 14 residues in the CDR3. The CDR3 here is CSVEEGLSFGEQFF. CDR3 coding DNA: TGCAGCGTTGAAGAAGGACTATCGTTTGGTGAGCAGTTCTTC.

This clonotype was picked up a small number of times. Being one base from a much bigger clone, this may be a read error. The CDR3 sequence is CAGSLWTGTFNEQFF. In DNA form, the CDR3 reads TGTGCCGGCAGTTTATGGACAGGGACGTTCAATGAGCAGTTCTTC. The chain recombines TRBV12-3 or TRBV12-4 with TRBJ2-1; 8 bases are shared with TRBD1. The CDR3 runs 15 residues.

The V and J genes are TRBV6-1 and TRBJ2-1, with unresolved D. CDR3 length: 16 residues. The V end lost 5 bases, the J end lost 5 bases, and 19 bases lay between the germline ends. Germline V gives CDR1 MNHNS, CDR2 SASEGT. CDR3 bases: TGTGCCAGCAGTCGTACTTTGTCAAGTCTCGACAATGAGCAGTTCTTC. As protein: CASSRTLSSLDNEQFF.

Only a few counts were recorded for this clonotype. A much more abundant neighbour one base away suggests this may be a read error. The V and J genes are TRBV6-2 or TRBV6-3 and TRBJ2-7; tentatively, D is TRBD2 (6 bases). The CDR3 spans 12 residues. Germline CDR1 and CDR2: MNHEY and SVGEGT. The CDR3 DNA reads TGTGCCGGCAGTCAGGGACTCTACGAGCAGTACTTC. Translation: CAGSQGLYEQYF.

By share of the sample, this clonotype is medium-sized. This chain links TRBV5-1 with TRBJ2-7; D may be TRBD2 (6 bases). Germline V gene lookup returns CDR1 SGHRS and CDR2 YFSETQ. CDR3 length equals 12 residues. The germline V and J ends were trimmed by 2 bases and 6 bases, with 9 bases remaining between them. The CDR3 reads CASSFPSAEQYF. CDR3 DNA: TGCGCCAGCAGCTTTCCTAGCGCCGAGCAGTACTTC.

This clonotype is large within its sample. V gene TRBV7-3 combines with J gene TRBJ2-3; TRBD2 matches 10 bases. Germline lookup yields CDR1 SGHTA and CDR2 FQGTGA. V gave up 4 bases and J gave up 2 bases; unmatched junction bases: 3. The CDR3 contains 15 residues. The CDR3 nucleotides are TGTGCCAGCAGCTACGGACTAGCGGTCACAGATACGCAGTATTTT. This sequence encodes CASSYGLAVTDTQYF. Full variable domain (remainder filled in from reference TRBV7-3 and TRBJ2-3): GAGVSQTPSNKVTEKGKYVELRCDPISGHTALYWYRQSLGQGPEFLIYFQGTGAADDSGLPNDRFFAVRPEGSVSTLKIQRTERGDSAVYLCASSYGLAVTDTQYFGPGTRLTVL.

This clonotype is labeled as large. The V and J genes are TRBV4-3 and TRBJ1-1; maybe TRBD1 (5 bases). Germline CDR1 is LGHNA and CDR2 is YSLEER. The CDR3 runs 17 residues. The V and J ends lost 0 bases and 0 bases respectively, with 14 bases between them. The CDR3 loop is CASSQDLGGVMNTEAFF. The CDR3 DNA sequence: TGCGCCAGCAGCCAAGACTTGGGGGGGGTAATGAACACTGAAGCTTTCTTT.